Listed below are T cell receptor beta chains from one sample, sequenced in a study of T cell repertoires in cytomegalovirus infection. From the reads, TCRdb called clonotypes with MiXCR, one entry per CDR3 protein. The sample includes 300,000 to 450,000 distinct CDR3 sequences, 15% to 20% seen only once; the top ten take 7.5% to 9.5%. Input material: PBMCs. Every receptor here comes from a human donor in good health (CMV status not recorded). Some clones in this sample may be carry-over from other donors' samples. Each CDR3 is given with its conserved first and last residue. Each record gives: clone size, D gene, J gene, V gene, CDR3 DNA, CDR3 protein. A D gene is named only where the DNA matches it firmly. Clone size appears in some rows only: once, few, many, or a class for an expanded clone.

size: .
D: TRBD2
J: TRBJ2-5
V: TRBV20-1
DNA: TGCAGTGCCCTGGGACTAATTGAAGAGACCCAGTACTTC
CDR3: CSALGLIEETQYF

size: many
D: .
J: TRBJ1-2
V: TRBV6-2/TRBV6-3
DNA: TGTGCCAGCTCCCGGACCAACTATGGCTACACCTTC
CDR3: CASSRTNYGYTF

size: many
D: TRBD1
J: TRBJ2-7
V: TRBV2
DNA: TGTGCCAGCAGGGGGACAGGGTACGAGCAGTACTTC
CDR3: CASRGTGYEQYF

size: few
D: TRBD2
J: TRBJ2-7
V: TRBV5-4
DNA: TGTGCCAGCAGCCTCTCCGGGACTAAGGGCCGGGAGCAGTACTTC
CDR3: CASSLSGTKGREQYF

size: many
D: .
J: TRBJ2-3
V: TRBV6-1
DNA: TGTGCCAGCAGTGAATCGTTCCCCTTTAGCGGTGCTAGCACAGATACGCAGTATTTT
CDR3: CASSESFPFSGASTDTQYF

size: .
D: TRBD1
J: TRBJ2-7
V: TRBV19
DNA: TGTGCCAGTAGTATAGATCGGGACAGATTCTACGAGCAGTACTTC
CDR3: CASSIDRDRFYEQYF

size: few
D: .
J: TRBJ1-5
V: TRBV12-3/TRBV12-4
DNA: TGTGCCAGCAGTTTCGGCCAGTCCCGAAAGCCCCAGCATTTT
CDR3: CASSFGQSRKPQHF

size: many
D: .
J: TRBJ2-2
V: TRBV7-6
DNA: TGTGCCAGCAGCTTGAGGGGGAGCCCGAGGGTCGGGGAGCTGTTTTTT
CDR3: CASSLRGSPRVGELFF

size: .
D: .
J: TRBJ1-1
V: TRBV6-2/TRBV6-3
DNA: TGTGCCAGCACCCAAGTCCGGGGCACTGAAGCTTTCTTT
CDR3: CASTQVRGTEAFF

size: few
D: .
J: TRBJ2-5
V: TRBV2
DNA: TGTGCCAGCAGTGCGGAAAAAGAGACCCAGTACTTC
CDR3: CASSAEKETQYF

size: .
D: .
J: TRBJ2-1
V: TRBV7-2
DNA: TGTGCCAGCAGCTATCGACTAGTAAATGAGCAGTTCTTC
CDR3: CASSYRLVNEQFF

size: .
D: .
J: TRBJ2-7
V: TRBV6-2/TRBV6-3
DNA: TGTGCCAGCGGAGGGAGAGGGACCACCTACGAGCAGTACTTC
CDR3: CASGGRGTTYEQYF

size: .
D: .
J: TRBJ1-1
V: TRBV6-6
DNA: TGTGCCAGCAGCCACCGGCGGGGTGAAGCTTTCTTT
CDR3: CASSHRRGEAFF

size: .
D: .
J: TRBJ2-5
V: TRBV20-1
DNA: TGCAGTGCTAGAGATCGGCGGGTAGGCACGCTACAAGAGACCCAGTACTTC
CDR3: CSARDRRVGTLQETQYF

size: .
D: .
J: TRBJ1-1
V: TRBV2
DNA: TGTGCCAGCAGTGAATTGGGCAGGGCAGGGGTGAACACTGAAGCTTTCTTT
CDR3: CASSELGRAGVNTEAFF

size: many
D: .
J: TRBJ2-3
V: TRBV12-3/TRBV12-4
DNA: TGTGCCAGCAGTTTAGCGCCATCAGATACGCAGTATTTT
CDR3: CASSLAPSDTQYF

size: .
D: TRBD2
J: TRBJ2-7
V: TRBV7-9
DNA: TGTGCCAGCAGTCGTAGCGGGAGGGCCCCCTACGAGCAGTACTTC
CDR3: CASSRSGRAPYEQYF

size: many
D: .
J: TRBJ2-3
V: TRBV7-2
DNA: TGTGCCAGCAGCTTGCGCGGCCCCACAGATACGCAGTATTTT
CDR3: CASSLRGPTDTQYF

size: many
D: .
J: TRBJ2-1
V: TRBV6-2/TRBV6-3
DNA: TGTGCCAGCAGTTACTCGATACGGGGCGGAGCCTCCTACAATGAGCAGTTCTTC
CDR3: CASSYSIRGGASYNEQFF

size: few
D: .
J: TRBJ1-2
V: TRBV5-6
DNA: TGTGCCAGCAGCAGTACAGGTCGGAGGGGCCTCTATGGCTACACCTTC
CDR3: CASSSTGRRGLYGYTF

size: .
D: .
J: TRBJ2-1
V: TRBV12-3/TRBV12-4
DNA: TGTGCCAGCAGTTCTAAGACTATTAGTGAGCAGTTCTTC
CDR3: CASSSKTISEQFF

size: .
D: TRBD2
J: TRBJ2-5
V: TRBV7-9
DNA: TGTGCCAGCAGCTTCTTCACTAGCGGGAAAGAGACCCAGTACTTC
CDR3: CASSFFTSGKETQYF

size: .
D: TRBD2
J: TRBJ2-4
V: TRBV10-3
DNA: TGTGCCATCAGCTACGGGGGGTGGACCAAAAACATTCAGTACTTC
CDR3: CAISYGGWTKNIQYF

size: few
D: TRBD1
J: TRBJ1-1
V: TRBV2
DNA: TGTGCCAGCAGTGAAGTGGGACAGGGGGCTGGCACTGAAGCTTTCTTT
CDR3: CASSEVGQGAGTEAFF

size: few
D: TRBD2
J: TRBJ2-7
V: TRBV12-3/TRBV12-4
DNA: TGTGCCAGCAGTTTGGGTGCAGCGGGGGTGCTGTTTAACTTC
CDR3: CASSLGAAGVLFNF

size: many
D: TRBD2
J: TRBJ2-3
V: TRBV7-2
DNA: TGTGCCAGCAGACCCGGACTAGCGGGAAATGAAAGGCAGTATTTT
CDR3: CASRPGLAGNERQYF

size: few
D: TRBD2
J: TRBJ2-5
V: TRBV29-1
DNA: TGCAGCCTTAGCGGGAGAGAAGACCAAGAGACCCAGTACTTC
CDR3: CSLSGREDQETQYF

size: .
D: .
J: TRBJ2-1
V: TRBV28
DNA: TGTGCCAGCAGTTTGACCCCGGGACCTGCCAGTGAGCAGTTCTTC
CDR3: CASSLTPGPASEQFF

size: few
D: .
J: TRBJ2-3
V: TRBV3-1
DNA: TGTGCCAGCAGCCAGATGGACGGCGATACGCAGTATTTT
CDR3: CASSQMDGDTQYF

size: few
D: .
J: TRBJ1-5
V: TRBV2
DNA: TGTGCCAGCAGTCCTGGGGGCTACAATCAGCCCCAGCATTTT
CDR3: CASSPGGYNQPQHF

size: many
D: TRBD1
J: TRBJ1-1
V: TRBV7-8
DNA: TGTGCCAGCAGCTCTCCGGGACAGGGGGAAGCTTTCTTT
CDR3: CASSSPGQGEAFF

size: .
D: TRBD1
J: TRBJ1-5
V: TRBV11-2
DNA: TGTGCCAGCAGCTCCGGACAGGGCCCTTATCAGCCCCAGCATTTT
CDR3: CASSSGQGPYQPQHF

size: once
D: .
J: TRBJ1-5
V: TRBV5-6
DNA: TGTGCCAGCAGCTTGGGACCGATCAATCAGCCCCAGCATTTT
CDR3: CASSLGPINQPQHF

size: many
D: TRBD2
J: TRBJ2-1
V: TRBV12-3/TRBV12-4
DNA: TGTGCCAGCAGCCGCCAGGCGGGAGGGTACAATGAGCAGTTCTTC
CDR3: CASSRQAGGYNEQFF

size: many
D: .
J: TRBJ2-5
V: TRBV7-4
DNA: TGTGCCAGCAGCCGAACCCAGTACTTC
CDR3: CASSRTQYF

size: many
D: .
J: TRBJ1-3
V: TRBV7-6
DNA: TGTGCCAGCAGCTTACTGGGTACTGGAAACACCATATATTTT
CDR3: CASSLLGTGNTIYF

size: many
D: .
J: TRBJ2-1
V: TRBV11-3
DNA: TGTGCCAGCAGCGGACAGAGCTCCTACAATGAGCAGTTCTTC
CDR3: CASSGQSSYNEQFF

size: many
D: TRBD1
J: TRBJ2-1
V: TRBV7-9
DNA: TGTGCCAGCAGCTTAGCCGTCGGGACAGGGGGTAATGAGCAGTTCTTC
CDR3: CASSLAVGTGGNEQFF

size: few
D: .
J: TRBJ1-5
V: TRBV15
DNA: TGTGCCACCAGCAGAGATCGGTGGGTTGGCAATCAGCCCCAGCATTTT
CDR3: CATSRDRWVGNQPQHF

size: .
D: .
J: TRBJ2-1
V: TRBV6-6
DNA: TGTGCCAGCAGTTACTCGGGGGGCTACAATGAGCAGTTCTTC
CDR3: CASSYSGGYNEQFF

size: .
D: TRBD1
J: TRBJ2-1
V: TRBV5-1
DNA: TGCGCCACTCACCGGGACAGGGGGAGCAATGAGCAGTTCTTC
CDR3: CATHRDRGSNEQFF

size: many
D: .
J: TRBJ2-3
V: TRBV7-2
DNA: TGTGCCAGCAGCTTACTGGGGGCGCGCCTTTCCGATACGCAGTATTTT
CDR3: CASSLLGARLSDTQYF

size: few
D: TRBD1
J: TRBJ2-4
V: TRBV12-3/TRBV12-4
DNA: TGTGCCAGCAGCCAAACGGGACAGGGGTGGAACATTCAGTACTTC
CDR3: CASSQTGQGWNIQYF

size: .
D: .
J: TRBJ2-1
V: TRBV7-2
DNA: TGTGCCAGCAGCTCGGACAGCAATGAGCAGTTCTTC
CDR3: CASSSDSNEQFF

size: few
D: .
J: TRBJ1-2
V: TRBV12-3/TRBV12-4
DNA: TGTGCCAGCAGTTGGGGTCGGGCTAACTATGGCTACACCTTC
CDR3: CASSWGRANYGYTF

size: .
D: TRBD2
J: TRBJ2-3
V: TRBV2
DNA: TGTGCCAGCAGGCCCCAGGGCGGGGGAGATACGCAGTATTTT
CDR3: CASRPQGGGDTQYF

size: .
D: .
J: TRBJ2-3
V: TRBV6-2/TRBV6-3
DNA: TGTGCCAGCAGTTACGAGTCACGGGGGGCTTCCCACCGCACAGATACGCAGTATTTT
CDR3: CASSYESRGASHRTDTQYF

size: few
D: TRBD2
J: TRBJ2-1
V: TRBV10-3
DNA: TGTGCCATCAGTGAATTAGCGGGGGGTTACAATGAGCAGTTCTTC
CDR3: CAISELAGGYNEQFF

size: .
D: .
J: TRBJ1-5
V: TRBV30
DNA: TGTGCCTGGAGTGTAGCAGGCGGTCAGCCCCAGCATTTT
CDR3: CAWSVAGGQPQHF

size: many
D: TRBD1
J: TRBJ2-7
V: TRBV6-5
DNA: TGTGCCAGCAGTCATGAACAGGGGAGTTATCCCCACGAGCAGTACTTC
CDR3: CASSHEQGSYPHEQYF

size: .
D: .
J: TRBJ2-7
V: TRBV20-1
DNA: TGCAGTGCTAAGGGGGAATTCATGGCATACGAGCAGTACTTC
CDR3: CSAKGEFMAYEQYF

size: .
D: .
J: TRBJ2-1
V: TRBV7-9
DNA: TGTGCCAGCAGCGAAGGACCCTTTTGGGGGAATGAGCAGTTCTTC
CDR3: CASSEGPFWGNEQFF

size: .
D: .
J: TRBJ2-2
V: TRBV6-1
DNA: TGTGCCAGCAGTCGAAGGGGAGCGCCGGCCGGGGAGCTGTTTTTT
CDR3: CASSRRGAPAGELFF

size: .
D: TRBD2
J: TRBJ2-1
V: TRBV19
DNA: TGTGCCAGTAGTTCCGGACTAGCGGGGCCCTCCTACAATGAGCAGTTCTTC
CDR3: CASSSGLAGPSYNEQFF

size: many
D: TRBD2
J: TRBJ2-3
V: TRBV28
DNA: TGTGCCAGCAGTGGGGACTGGCGACTAGCTACAGATACGCAGTATTTT
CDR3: CASSGDWRLATDTQYF

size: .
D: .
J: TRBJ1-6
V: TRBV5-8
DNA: TGTGCCACCAGGGGTATGAATTCACCCCTCCACTTT
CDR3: CATRGMNSPLHF

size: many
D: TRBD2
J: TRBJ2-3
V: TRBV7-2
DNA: TGTGCCAGCAGCCCTCTCGGGGGGGCGACAGATACGCAGTATTTT
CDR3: CASSPLGGATDTQYF

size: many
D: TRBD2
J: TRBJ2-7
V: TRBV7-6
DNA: TGTGCCAGCAGCTCTCTACTAGCGGGGGACCCCTACGAGCAGTACTTC
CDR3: CASSSLLAGDPYEQYF

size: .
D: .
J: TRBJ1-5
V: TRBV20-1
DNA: TGCAGTGCTAGAGAGGAGGGCTGGAGCAATCAGCCCCAGCATTTT
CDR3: CSAREEGWSNQPQHF

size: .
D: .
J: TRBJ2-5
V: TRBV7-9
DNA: TGTGCCAGCAGCTTAGTTCCCGGACCGCAAGAGACCCAGTACTTC
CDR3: CASSLVPGPQETQYF